Listed below are T cell receptor beta chains from one sample, sequenced in a study of T-cell memory formation after mild COVID-19. TCRdb re-called the 5' RACE reads with MiXCR, one entry per CDR3 protein. The sample contains around 130,000 distinct CDR3 sequences, approximately 16% of which appear only once. Specimen: PBMCs or a T cell subset sorted from them (not recorded which). These receptors were collected from an adult woman who had mild COVID-19 (a few samples of this study predate the infection). Cell type and time point are not known. The CDR3 runs from the conserved cysteine through the conserved F or W. D genes are given only for firm matches. Clone size is given for some rows only: seen once, a few or many times, or a class if the clone is expanded.

cdr3_nt cdr3_aa j_call clone_size v_call d_call
TGTGCCAGCAGCACAGAACAATCGGGGGGTCAGCCCCAGCATTTT CASSTEQSGGQPQHF TRBJ1-5 - TRBV7-9 -
TGTGCCAGCAGCTTGAAACAGGGTGTCAACGAGCAGTACTTC CASSLKQGVNEQYF TRBJ2-7 - TRBV7-6 -
TGCGCCAGCAGCCAAGAAGGGAACAGGGGGGAGACCCAGTACTTC CASSQEGNRGETQYF TRBJ2-5 few TRBV4-3 TRBD1
TGTGCCAGCAGTTGGGGACTAGCGGGAGAGGGGCAAGAGACCCAGTACTTC CASSWGLAGEGQETQYF TRBJ2-5 few TRBV12-3/TRBV12-4 TRBD2
TGTGCCAGCAGATCAAACAGGGTCTTCGGCACTGAAGCTTTCTTT CASRSNRVFGTEAFF TRBJ1-1 few TRBV12-3/TRBV12-4 -
TGTGCCAGCAGCGTAGGCCCCCTCGGGACAGGGGACACCGGGGAGCTGTTTTTT CASSVGPLGTGDTGELFF TRBJ2-2 few TRBV9 TRBD1
TGCGCCAGTACGGGGGAGTCCGGCACCGGGGAGCTGTATTTT CASTGESGTGELYF TRBJ2-2 - TRBV5-1 -
TGTGCCAGCAGTTTATCCACAGGGCTAGGTTCACTTGGAAACACCATATATTTT CASSLSTGLGSLGNTIYF TRBJ1-3 few TRBV28 -
TGTGCCAGCAGCCAACCAAACCCGGCGGGACTGTACTTC CASSQPNPAGLYF TRBJ2-1 many TRBV3-1 -
TGTGCCAGTAGAGATCGCCCCCACCAAACAGATACGCAGTATTTT CASRDRPHQTDTQYF TRBJ2-3 few TRBV19 -
TGTGCCAGCAGCCCCACTAGCGGGGGGACAGATACGCAGTATTTT CASSPTSGGTDTQYF TRBJ2-3 few TRBV3-1 TRBD2
TGTGCCAGCAGCTTGGTGGGCGGAGCCTATGGCTACACCTTC CASSLVGGAYGYTF TRBJ1-2 many TRBV5-4 -
TGTGCCAGCAGCTTATCAGGGTCTGACATTCAGTACTTC CASSLSGSDIQYF TRBJ2-4 - TRBV5-5 -
TGTGCCAGCAGCGACGGGGACGCAGATACGCAGTATTTT CASSDGDADTQYF TRBJ2-3 few TRBV9 -
TGTGCCAGCAGCCCGGCTATTGGGGGAGGCTACGAGCAGTACTTC CASSPAIGGGYEQYF TRBJ2-7 - TRBV7-9 -
TGCGCCAGCAGCTTGGAGGTATCTCGGGACGAGCAGTACTTC CASSLEVSRDEQYF TRBJ2-7 - TRBV5-1 -
TGTGCCAGCAGCCAATCACTAGCGGGAGGCGCGATGACCGGGGAGCTGTTTTTT CASSQSLAGGAMTGELFF TRBJ2-2 - TRBV4-2 TRBD2
TGTGCCAGCAGTTTACTCGCAGTCCCAAGCACAGATACGCAGTATTTT CASSLLAVPSTDTQYF TRBJ2-3 few TRBV27 -
TGTGCCAGCCGGGTTGTTATGGGGGATGGGGAGACCCAGTACTTC CASRVVMGDGETQYF TRBJ2-5 - TRBV12-3/TRBV12-4 -
TGCAGCGTTATGACAGGGAACTATGGCTACACCTTC CSVMTGNYGYTF TRBJ1-2 - TRBV29-1 TRBD1
TGTGCCAGCAGCGACCGACAGGGGAGAAATGAAAAACTGTTTTTT CASSDRQGRNEKLFF TRBJ1-4 - TRBV7-2 TRBD1
TGTGCCAGCAGAGCTGAACAGGGGCGTAATCAGCCCCAGCATTTT CASRAEQGRNQPQHF TRBJ1-5 - TRBV2 TRBD1
TGTGCCACCAGTGACGCGACAGGGTCGGGTGAGCAGTTCTTC CATSDATGSGEQFF TRBJ2-1 - TRBV24-1 TRBD1
TGCAGTGCTAGGGGGCGGCTAGCAGGCACAGATACGCAGTATTTT CSARGRLAGTDTQYF TRBJ2-3 - TRBV20-1 -
TGCGCCAGCAGCCGGACAGGGGGATCCTACAATGAGCAGTTCTTC CASSRTGGSYNEQFF TRBJ2-1 - TRBV4-1 TRBD1
TGTGCCAGCAGCGTTCTAGGACAGGGGGCCTACAATGAGCAGTTCTTC CASSVLGQGAYNEQFF TRBJ2-1 few TRBV7-9 TRBD1
TGTGCCAGCATTCTGGGCACTAGCGGTACCACCGGGGAGCTGTTTTTT CASILGTSGTTGELFF TRBJ2-2 few TRBV12-3/TRBV12-4 TRBD2
TGTGCCATCAGTATGAACACTGAAGCTTTCTTT CAISMNTEAFF TRBJ1-1 - TRBV10-3 -
TGTGCCAGCAGCTCCACTTTCAGGAACGGGATCGGGGAGCTGTTTTTT CASSSTFRNGIGELFF TRBJ2-2 few TRBV3-1 -
TGCAGCGTTGATGGTCGCCCAGGGATCCAAGAGACCCAGTACTTC CSVDGRPGIQETQYF TRBJ2-5 - TRBV29-1 -
TGTGCCAGCAGTTCTAGGACAGGGGGCAATGTCGGGGAGCTGTTTTTT CASSSRTGGNVGELFF TRBJ2-2 - TRBV6-5 TRBD1
TGCAGTGCTAGCGGGGTCTCGAACACCGGGGAGCTGTTTTTT CSASGVSNTGELFF TRBJ2-2 few TRBV20-1 -
TGTGCCAGCAGTTACTCGTCGGGGTCCTACGAGCAGTACTTC CASSYSSGSYEQYF TRBJ2-7 few TRBV6-5 -
TGTGCCACCAGTGACCCCGGGACTAGCGGGAGGGCCGCGGAGACCCAGTACTTC CATSDPGTSGRAAETQYF TRBJ2-5 few TRBV24-1 TRBD2
TGTGCCAGCAGTTACCCATTAGCGGGAGTGGAAGGAGAGCAGTTCTTC CASSYPLAGVEGEQFF TRBJ2-1 few TRBV6-2/TRBV6-3 TRBD2
TGTGCCAGCCAAGGACAGAAGAGCTACACCTTC CASQGQKSYTF TRBJ1-2 few TRBV3-1 -
TGCGCCAGCAGCTTGGGAGCGGGAGGCCCGCACAATGAGCAGTTCTTC CASSLGAGGPHNEQFF TRBJ2-1 few TRBV5-1 TRBD2
TGCAGTGCTACTACTAGTGATCATGAGCAGTTCTTC CSATTSDHEQFF TRBJ2-1 few TRBV20-1 -
TGTGCCAGCAGTCTCCCCCAACCTTACAATGAGCAGTTCTTC CASSLPQPYNEQFF TRBJ2-1 few TRBV7-9 -
TGTGCCAGCAGTTTAGCGCGACTAGCCGACCAGTACTTC CASSLARLADQYF TRBJ2-5 few TRBV12-3/TRBV12-4 TRBD2
TGTGCCAGCAGCTTGGACCGTAGCGAGCAGTACTTC CASSLDRSEQYF TRBJ2-7 many TRBV7-2 -
TGTGCCACCAGCAGAGGACAGATGAACACTGAAGCTTTCTTT CATSRGQMNTEAFF TRBJ1-1 - TRBV15 -
TGCGCCAGCAGCTTGGCGGGGAGCGAGCAGTACTTC CASSLAGSEQYF TRBJ2-7 few TRBV5-1 -
TGTGCCAGCAAGGGAGGCAGAACCTACGAGCAGTACTTC CASKGGRTYEQYF TRBJ2-7 few TRBV12-3/TRBV12-4 -
TGTGCCAGCAGTTTCAACAGGGACCAGCCCCAGAATTTT CASSFNRDQPQNF TRBJ1-5 - TRBV27 -
TGCAGTGCTTCATTACGGGGAAATTATGGCTACACCTTC CSASLRGNYGYTF TRBJ1-2 few TRBV20-1 -
TGTGCCAGCAGCTTACAAGCGGGATCCTACAATGAGCAGTTCTTC CASSLQAGSYNEQFF TRBJ2-1 - TRBV11-3 TRBD2
TGTGCCAGCAGCTTCGCAGTCACCGGGGAGCTGTTTTTT CASSFAVTGELFF TRBJ2-2 - TRBV7-9 -
TGTGCCAGCAGCTTAGGAGGGCGTAGCGAGCAGTTCTTC CASSLGGRSEQFF TRBJ2-1 - TRBV7-3 -
TGTGCCAGCAGCTCGACAGACCCCGAGCGGCGGGGCGGCTCCTACGAGCAGTACTTC CASSSTDPERRGGSYEQYF TRBJ2-7 few TRBV7-9 -
TGTGCCAGCAGCTTCGCTTCCGGGACAGGCGAATACGAGCAGTACTTC CASSFASGTGEYEQYF TRBJ2-7 - TRBV11-3 TRBD1
TGCAGCGTATCCCGGGACAGGGTAAGCGAGCAGTACTTC CSVSRDRVSEQYF TRBJ2-7 - TRBV29-1 TRBD1
TGTGCCAGCAGCGCGTCTGGCACTGAAGCTTTCTTT CASSASGTEAFF TRBJ1-1 - TRBV3-1 -
TGCAGTGCTAGAAAAAAGATAGCGGGTGCAGATACGCAGTATTTT CSARKKIAGADTQYF TRBJ2-3 - TRBV20-1 TRBD2
TGTGCCAGCAGCTCCGGGACAATTTCGTACGAGCAGTACTTC CASSSGTISYEQYF TRBJ2-7 many TRBV12-3/TRBV12-4 -
TGTGCCAGCAGCTTAGGTTCCCCGGTGAACACCGGGGAGCTGTTTTTT CASSLGSPVNTGELFF TRBJ2-2 - TRBV7-2 -
TGTGCCAGCAGCCCACGAAACACCGGGAGCTACACCTTC CASSPRNTGSYTF TRBJ1-2 - TRBV9 -